The 26 T cell receptor beta chains reported below all come from one sample, sequenced in a study of siplizumab effects on memory and regulatory T cells. Sequenced by immunoSEQ multiplex PCR; TCRdb stores in-frame clones only, minus some. The sample records over 100,000 clones, 93% being singletons. Sequencing was carried out using non-Treg CD4+ T cells sorted from blood. The origin of the receptors is a human donor in good health.

J is TRBJ2-1 and V is TRBV23-1; 7 bases match TRBD2. TRBV23-1 is noted as an ORF with a role that remains uncertain. J was trimmed by 6 bases and V by 2 bases; bases with no gene match: 19. The CDR3 covers 19 residues. DNA of the CDR3: TGCGCCAGCAGTCAACCCCCGGGGGGAGGAACTAAGGCGTCCAATGAGCAGTTCTTC. Its protein is CASSQPPGGGTKASNEQFF.

The chain recombines TRBV2 with TRBJ2-2; D call uncertain. Germline CDR1 is SNHLY and CDR2 is FYNNEI. The germline V and J ends were trimmed by 7 bases and 4 bases, with 19 bases remaining between them. CDR3 length: 16 amino acids. The CDR3: CASTLARRLATGELFF. The CDR3 DNA sequence: TGTGCCAGCACCCTGGCCAGACGTTTAGCCACCGGGGAGCTGTTTTTT.

This chain connects TRBV10-3 to TRBJ2-1, with 10 bases matching TRBD2. Per the germline V gene, CDR1 is ENHRY and CDR2 is SYGVKD. After removal of 6 bases from V and 6 bases from J, the junction contained 5 bases not matched to a gene. This CDR3 region has 14 residues. The chain's CDR3 is CAISLSGGANEQFF. CDR3 nucleotides: TGTGCCATCAGCCTGAGCGGGGGGGCCAATGAGCAGTTCTTC.

V is TRBV5-1 and J is TRBJ1-6; the D gene is possibly TRBD1 (6 bases). CDR3 length: 14 amino acids. Germline V gene sequence: CDR1 SGHRS, CDR2 YFSETQ. The V and J ends lost 1 base and 8 bases respectively, with 10 bases between them. The DNA for the CDR3 is TGCGCCAGCAGCTTGTGGACAGAGGATTCACCCCTCCACTTT. Protein: CASSLWTEDSPLHF.

The chain employs TRBV19 and TRBJ1-1; D gene unclear. V dropped 6 bases and J dropped 1 base, with 15 bases sitting between them. In germline, CDR1 is LNHDA, CDR2 SQIVND (reference sequence). The CDR3 has 15 amino acids. The chain's CDR3 is CASRPYPTENTEAFF. The CDR3 coding sequence is TGTGCCAGTAGGCCATACCCGACGGAGAACACTGAAGCTTTCTTT.

The J gene is TRBJ2-7, the V gene TRBV18; D might be TRBD1 or TRBD2, each matching 5 bases. The CDR3 runs 16 residues. Germline V lookup: CDR1 KGHSH, CDR2 LQKENI. V gave up 2 bases and J gave up 6 bases, with 20 bases separating them. CDR3 residues: CASSPTSGLSFSEQYF. The CDR3 nucleotides read TGTGCCAGCTCACCAACTTCGGGGCTTTCTTTTTCCGAGCAGTACTTC.

V is TRBV19 and J is TRBJ1-3; D is ambiguous. This CDR3 has 15 residues. Germline V gives CDR1 LNHDA, CDR2 SQIVND (reference sequence). V was trimmed by 3 bases and J by 0 bases, leaving 9 bases between them. DNA for the CDR3: TGTGCCAGTAGTATCCCGCGGATCTCTGGAAACACCATATATTTT. This gives the protein CASSIPRISGNTIYF.

The genes are TRBV18 and TRBJ2-2, with D perhaps matching TRBD1 (6 bases). This CDR3 is built from 15 residues. In germline, CDR1 is KGHSH, CDR2 LQKENI. V lost 6 bases to trimming and J lost 4 bases, with 15 bases between them. CDR3 DNA sequence: TGTGCCAGCTCCCCGGGACACGCGGCCACCGGGGAGCTGTTTTTT. Its translation: CASSPGHAATGELFF. Drawing the rest from reference TRBV18 and TRBJ2-2, the complete variable domain is NAGVMQNPRHLVRRRGQEARLRCSPMKGHSHVYWYRQLPEEGLKFMVYLQKENIIDESGMPKERFSAEFPKEGPSILRIQQVVRGDSAAYFCASSPGHAATGELFFGEGSRLTVL.

The chain couples TRBV9 to TRBJ2-7, with 9 nucleotides matching TRBD2. The CDR3 runs to 16 residues. The germline V gene encodes CDR1 SGDLS and CDR2 YYNGEE. After removal of 4 bases from V and 2 bases from J, the junction contained 10 bases not matched to a gene. CDR3 protein: CASSPGSGGKTYEQYF. CDR3 DNA: TGTGCCAGCAGCCCGGGGAGCGGGGGGAAAACCTACGAGCAGTACTTC.

This chain connects TRBV19 to TRBJ2-1, with D possibly being TRBD1 (6 bases). Trimming cost V 6 bases and J 2 bases, with 17 bases left between them. The CDR3 covers 16 residues. Germline CDR1 is LNHDA and CDR2 is SQIVND (reference sequence). The CDR3 reads CASRSRTEVPYNEQFF. CDR3 sequence (DNA): TGTGCCAGTAGATCTAGGACAGAAGTACCCTACAATGAGCAGTTCTTC.

This clone was seen just once. The genes are TRBV5-6 and TRBJ2-5; D is unclear. The V end lost 4 bases, the J end lost 4 bases, and 5 bases lay between the germline ends. Germline CDR1 is SGHDT and CDR2 is YYEEEE. This CDR3 spans 11 amino acids. CDR3 sequence: CASSLAETQYF. CDR3 DNA sequence: TGTGCCAGCAGCCTGGCAGAGACCCAGTACTTC.

The CDR3 sequence is CASSLVVSSSYEQYF. As DNA, the CDR3 is TGTGCCAGCAGCTTAGTAGTCTCGAGCTCCTACGAGCAGTACTTC. The genes are TRBV7-2 and TRBJ2-7; no reliable D call. Trimming pared 1 base from V and 0 bases from J, leaving 10 bases between. CDR1 and CDR2 (germline): SGHTA, FQGNSA. The CDR3 is 15 residues long.

The chain uses TRBV6-5 and TRBJ2-7, with D maybe TRBD1 (5 bases). The CDR3 covers 14 residues. The germline V gene encodes CDR1 MNHEY and CDR2 SVGAGI. V gave up 4 bases and J gave up 0 bases, with 10 bases separating them. In nucleotides, the CDR3 is TGTGCCAGCAGTTGGTCGACAGACTCCTACGAGCAGTACTTC. Translated, it gives CASSWSTDSYEQYF.

The chain is built from TRBV19 and TRBJ1-5; 8 bases agree with TRBD1. Germline-derived CDR1 and CDR2 are LNHDA and SQIVND (reference sequence). V was pared by 9 bases and J by 5 bases, with 6 bases of the junction left unmatched. The CDR3 is 13 amino acids. CDR3 DNA: TGTGCCAGCTTAGGACAGGGTGATCAGCCCCAGCATTTT. This sequence encodes CASLGQGDQPQHF.

The sample holds one count of this clone. The rearrangement joins TRBV18 to TRBJ2-5; 11 nucleotides match TRBD2. Germline lookup yields CDR1 KGHSH and CDR2 LQKENI. This CDR3 has 16 residues. The V and J ends lost 0 bases and 1 base, in that order; junction bases with no gene match: 1. The CDR3 spells CASSPPGLAAQETQYF. In DNA form, the CDR3 reads TGTGCCAGCTCACCACCGGGACTAGCGGCCCAAGAGACCCAGTACTTC.

V is TRBV10-1 and J is TRBJ1-2; possibly TRBD1 for D (5 bases). Germline V lookup: CDR1 WNHNN, CDR2 SYGVQD (reference sequence). Trimming took off 11 bases at V and 8 bases at J, with 27 bases between the two ends. The length of the CDR3 is 15 residues. CDR3 in amino acids: CAQPTPYRKFDGYTF. CDR3 in DNA: TGCGCCCAACCAACCCCATACAGGAAATTTGACGGCTACACCTTC.

The chain is built from TRBV7-9 and TRBJ2-7; D is possibly TRBD1 (5 bases). Per the germline V gene, CDR1 is SEHNR and CDR2 is FQNEAQ (reference sequence). The CDR3 is made up of 18 amino acids. The V gene lost 5 bases and the J gene lost 3 bases, with 26 bases spanning the gap. The CDR3 region is CASSPKSKTDTTFYEQYF. CDR3 nucleotides: TGTGCCAGCAGCCCGAAGTCCAAGACAGACACAACCTTCTACGAGCAGTACTTC.

The rearrangement uses TRBV28 and TRBJ2-1; D possibly uses TRBD1 or TRBD2 (5 bases each). CDR1 is MDHEN, CDR2 SYDVKM, per germline. The V and J ends lost 3 bases and 2 bases respectively, with 11 bases between them. The CDR3 has 15 amino acids. Written as DNA, the CDR3 is TGTGCCAGCAGTTTTGGGGGTCCAACCTACAATGAGCAGTTCTTC. It is translated as CASSFGGPTYNEQFF.

V is TRBV7-7 and J is TRBJ2-3, with TRBD1 matching 10 bases. Germline CDR1 SSHAT, CDR2 FNYEAQ (reference sequence). This CDR3 is 13 amino acids long. The V gene end was trimmed by 10 bases and the J gene end by 3 bases; junction bases not matched to a gene: 4. CDR3 in amino acids: CATRDRGTDTQYF. The CDR3 DNA sequence: TGTGCCACCCGGGACAGGGGTACAGATACGCAGTATTTT. The whole variable domain, remainder taken from reference TRBV7-7 and TRBJ2-3, is GAGVSQSPRYKVTKRGQDVTLRCDPISSHATLYWYQQALGQGPEFLTYFNYEAQPDKSGLPSDRFSAERPEGSISTLTIQRTEQRDSAMYRCATRDRGTDTQYFGPGTRLTVL.

The rearrangement joins TRBV11-3 to TRBJ1-1; D may be TRBD1 (5 bases). Trimming shortened V by 5 bases and J by 8 bases, and 21 bases separated the two germline ends. Germline V gene sequence: CDR1 SGHNT, CDR2 YENEEA. This CDR3 spans 15 amino acids. The CDR3 loop is CASSVGEFQRFEAFF. The CDR3 coding sequence is TGTGCCAGCAGCGTAGGGGAATTTCAGCGATTCGAAGCTTTCTTT.

The chain carries TRBV7-3 and TRBJ2-3; a weak D match, TRBD2 (6 bases). The germline gives CDR1 SGHTA, CDR2 FQGTGA. This CDR3 region has 13 residues. V was trimmed by 5 bases and J by 2 bases, leaving 8 bases between them. The CDR3 coding sequence is TGTGCCAGCAGCCGGGGGTTCACAGATACGCAGTATTTT. It encodes CASSRGFTDTQYF.

The DNA for the CDR3 is TGTGCCAGCAGCAGACTAGCGGGGGTGCAAGAGACCCAGTACTTC. This sequence encodes CASSRLAGVQETQYF. V and J are TRBV7-3 and TRBJ2-5, with 12 bases fitting TRBD2. The junction had 3 bases not matched to a gene; V was cut back by 5 bases and J by 2 bases. The CDR3 length is 15 residues. Germline CDR1 is SGHTA and CDR2 is FQGTGA.

This chain uses TRBV7-3 with TRBJ1-2, with D tentatively TRBD1 (5 bases). The CDR3 runs 16 residues. Trimming left V 2 bases short and J 3 bases short, with 16 bases between. Germline-derived CDR1 and CDR2 are SGHTA and FQGTGA. In DNA, the CDR3 is TGTGCCAGCAGCTTATTCCACAGTGGGGGAGACTATGGCTACACCTTC. Its protein product is CASSLFHSGGDYGYTF. Looking up the rest from reference TRBV7-3 and TRBJ1-2 gives the full variable domain: GAGVSQTPSNKVTEKGKYVELRCDPISGHTALYWYRQSLGQGPEFLIYFQGTGAADDSGLPNDRFFAVRPEGSVSTLKIQRTERGDSAVYLCASSLFHSGGDYGYTFGSGTRLTVV.

The CDR3 loop is CASSLEGGLAGRAGELFF. The CDR3 DNA reads TGTGCCAGCAGCTTAGAAGGCGGACTAGCGGGGAGAGCCGGGGAGCTGTTTTTT. The V gene is TRBV11-2, the J gene TRBJ2-2, with 12 bases that match TRBD2. The V gene end was trimmed by 0 bases and the J gene end by 6 bases; junction bases not matched to a gene: 8. This CDR3 has 18 amino acids. Germline loops: CDR1 SGHAT, CDR2 FQNNGV. Looking up the rest from reference TRBV11-2 and TRBJ2-2 gives the full variable domain: EAGVAQSPRYKIIEKRQSVAFWCNPISGHATLYWYQQILGQGPKLLIQFQNNGVVDDSQLPKDRFSAERLKGVDSTLKIQPAKLEDSAVYLCASSLEGGLAGRAGELFFGEGSRLTVL.

The V call is TRBV6-5, the J call TRBJ2-1; D is uncertain. V was clipped by 2 bases and J by 0 bases, with 8 bases between them. The CDR3 consists of 15 residues. The germline V gene has CDR1 MNHEY and CDR2 SVGAGI. CDR3 loop: CASSYGVGSYNEQFF. The CDR3 DNA reads as TGTGCCAGCAGTTACGGGGTCGGCTCCTACAATGAGCAGTTCTTC.

V gene TRBV19 combines with J gene TRBJ2-3; possibly TRBD1 or TRBD2 for D (5 bases each). Germline V gives CDR1 LNHDA, CDR2 SQIVND (reference sequence). CDR3 length: 14 amino acids. Between the trimmed V and J ends, which lost 1 base and 1 base, there was a span of 6 bases. The CDR3 loop is CASSIGDGTDTQYF. The CDR3, as DNA: TGTGCCAGTAGTATAGGGGACGGCACAGATACGCAGTATTTT.